This T cell receptor beta chain derives from a study of cytomegalovirus exposure and HLA in healthy donors. Study overall: Earlier results showed 120 million or so unique TCR beta sequences derived from about 179 million T cells. Points from the study as a whole: The study listed roughly 160 cytomegalovirus-associated TCR beta chains. A later analysis revealed that TCR association rates differed between HLA loci, peaking at DRB1 and bottoming out at HLA-C.

60 Vbeta and 13 Jbeta primers were used in PCR. Clones were read by immunoSEQ multiplex PCR, and TCRdb kept only the in-frame ones, dropping some. The sample consists of hundreds of thousands of clones, 77% of them appearing once. To note about this clone: What it recognizes is unknown.

The clonotype comes from a woman aged 60-75 years in good health and CMV-seropositive. The sequencing input was PBMCs.

This CDR3 reads CASSQASLAGGAYNEQFF. The CDR3 nucleotides are TGTGCCAGCAGCCAAGCAAGCTTAGCGGGAGGGGCCTACAATGAGCAGTTCTTC. The rearrangement links TRBV7-9 to TRBJ2-7, with TRBD2 matching 11 bases. The assigned J gene may be wrong: the sequence end matches TRBJ2-1 better. The length of the CDR3 is 18 residues. The germline CDR1 and CDR2 sequences are SEHNR and FQNEAQ (reference sequence).